In its sample, the clone carrying this TCR beta chain was seen once. Authors' data handling: Amplification with reference gene primers provided the estimates of nucleated cell counts. The method was immunoSEQ multiplex PCR; TCRdb's version includes in-frame clones alone and lacks a portion of them. The V and J calls and the clone size are those of that table, but D and trimming were determined from the DNA. This sample yields about 76,000 clones, of which around nine tenths are seen a single time; 5.8% belongs to the top ten. The CDR3 runs 15 residues. CDR1 and CDR2 (germline): LNHNV, YYDKDF (reference sequence). With 2 bases removed from V and 0 bases from J, the gap between germline ends came to 9 bases. These data originate in a study of blood T cell repertoires in COVID-19. Across the study: Acute and convalescent COVID-19 samples came from the United States, Italy and Spain. The analysed material was cDNA or gDNA that came from T cells, B-cell-depleted T cells, or PBMCs.

The sequence derives from a human donor in a cohort sampled during active COVID-19. Specimen: peripheral blood. This chain joins TRBV15 and TRBJ2-3, with D maybe TRBD2 (6 bases). The chain's CDR3 is CATSRLGTSTDTQYF. Written as DNA, the CDR3 is TGTGCCACCAGCAGATTAGGGACTAGCACAGATACGCAGTATTTT.